This TCR beta chain is from a study of T cell changes during pregnancy in multiple sclerosis. This table comes from immunoSEQ multiplex PCR, and its TCRdb copy is limited to in-frame clones, with some not included. The sample lists over 9,000 clones; under 85% were seen once. The length of the CDR3 is 16 residues. The junction had 7 bases not matched to a gene; V was cut back by 3 bases and J by 4 bases. Germline V gene lookup returns CDR1 MNHNS and CDR2 SASEGT. This clone was counted once. The clonotype originates from a female donor in good health, enrolled as a control in a pregnancy study. The sequencing used CD8+ T cells from peripheral blood mononuclear cells, collected in the third trimester of pregnancy. The V call is TRBV6-1, the J call TRBJ2-1; TRBD2 matches at 9 bases. The CDR3 loop reads CASSESPSGAYNEQFF. CDR3 bases: TGTGCCAGCAGTGAGTCCCCTAGCGGGGCTTACAATGAGCAGTTCTTC.